The rows below give T cell receptor beta chains drawn from one sample of a study of T cells in localized non-small cell lung cancer. Assay: immunoSEQ multiplex PCR; the TCRdb copy retains only in-frame clones and omits some. This repertoire shows 50,000 to 60,000 clones, about three quarters found once; its top ten account for about 4%. Sequenced material: PBMCs, taken before any cancer treatment. These receptors were obtained from a woman aged 40-75 years with stage II lung adenocarcinoma. CDR3s include the opening cysteine and the closing phenylalanine or tryptophan. The D gene is left open where the match is weak.

V gene: TRBV28; D gene: -; J gene: TRBJ1-2; CDR3 DNA: TGTGCCAGCAGTTTCTGGGCGGGAAATGGCTACACCTTC; CDR3 protein: CASSFWAGNGYTF